This paragraph covers one T cell receptor beta chain sequence. The target of this receptor is not known. No base-level quality is on record; no much larger clone is a single base apart. Ficoll-Paque density gradient centrifugation was the method used to isolate PBMCs. This sample was taken from a study of T-cell memory formation after mild COVID-19 (dated by TCRdb to the early 2020s). With regard to the full study: TCR sequence clusters from the two donors were largely donor specific. Longitudinal TCRalpha and TCRbeta repertoire sequencing tracked T-cell clones expanding and contracting after mild COVID-19 in a couple of donors. The cohort comprised two young, previously healthy adult volunteers, one female and one male. The full study reports these points: From day 15 to 85, contracting clones showed balanced CD4/CD8 phenotypes, whereas a second wave of clones that expanded from day 15 to 37 leaned towards CD4+. The study covered only a couple of mild cases, and larger cohorts including severe cases with pre-infection samples were considered necessary. Contracting CD4+ clones appeared mostly in the CM and EM memory subsets, whereas CD8+ clones were enriched in EMRA. Some responding clones were detected in pre-infection memory, suggesting pre-existing cross-reactive memory T cells joined the SARS-CoV-2 response. The second-wave clones that peaked on day 37 were not confirmed to be SARS-CoV-2 specific.

The instrument was an Illumina NovaSeq 6000. Using 5'RACE with constant-segment primers, TCRalpha and TCRbeta cDNA libraries were constructed, with sample barcodes and unique molecular identifiers added in the process. Trizol reagent was used to extract RNA from every sample. Library amplification was performed in two PCR steps, and a second sample barcode and Illumina TruSeq adapters were introduced in the second step. The libraries were sequenced on an Illumina NovaSeq using 2 x 150 bp paired-end reads. The published analysis was carried out like this. Demultiplexing of reads and collapsing into UMI-guided consensus sequences were performed with migec v1.2.7. Using mixcr v2.1.11, UMI consensuses were aligned to TRA and TRB V and J templates and then assembled into clonotypes. A clonotype was counted as expanded or contracted only if both edgeR and NoisET called the change significant, with noise models trained on biological replicates. For edgeR calls, the cutoffs were a false discovery rate-adjusted p below 0.01 and a log2 fold-change threshold of 1. As an exploratory analysis of dynamics, max-normalized trajectories of the 1000 most abundant clonotypes were examined with PCA combined with hierarchical clustering. The CD4 or CD8 phenotype of responding clones was assigned using the separately sequenced CD4+ and CD8+ repertoires. The public reads were reanalyzed by TCRdb: fastp trimming at Q25, MiXCR alignment, in-frame beta chains only. CDR3 protein sequences are deduplicated, and each keeps its most common genes and DNA. The V and J calls here are based on TCRdb, not the publication. Recorded for this sample are fewer than 200,000 distinct CDR3 sequences; approximately 13% of them occurred a single time. About 3.3% of the sample goes to the ten largest clones.

Sequenced material: PBMCs or a T cell subset sorted from them (not recorded which). The origin of this receptor is a man younger than 35 who had mild COVID-19 (a few samples of this study predate the infection). The sample titles of this study are shuffled in the database, so cell type and time point are left out; the donor was told from shared clones.

The CDR3 region: CASRQPSAETQYF. The DNA sequence reads TGTGCCAGCAGGCAACCTAGCGCCGAGACCCAGTACTTC. The rearrangement combines TRBV7-2 with TRBJ2-5; D gene: possibly TRBD2, on 6 matching bases. Spanning cysteine to phenylalanine, the CDR3 consists of 13 amino acids. The only DNA kept is the CDR3, 39 bases in frame from the first base. V lost 6 bases and J lost 5 bases; the stretch between them is 13 bases long. CDR1 and CDR2 are drawn from the germline V gene: SGHTA, FQGNSA.